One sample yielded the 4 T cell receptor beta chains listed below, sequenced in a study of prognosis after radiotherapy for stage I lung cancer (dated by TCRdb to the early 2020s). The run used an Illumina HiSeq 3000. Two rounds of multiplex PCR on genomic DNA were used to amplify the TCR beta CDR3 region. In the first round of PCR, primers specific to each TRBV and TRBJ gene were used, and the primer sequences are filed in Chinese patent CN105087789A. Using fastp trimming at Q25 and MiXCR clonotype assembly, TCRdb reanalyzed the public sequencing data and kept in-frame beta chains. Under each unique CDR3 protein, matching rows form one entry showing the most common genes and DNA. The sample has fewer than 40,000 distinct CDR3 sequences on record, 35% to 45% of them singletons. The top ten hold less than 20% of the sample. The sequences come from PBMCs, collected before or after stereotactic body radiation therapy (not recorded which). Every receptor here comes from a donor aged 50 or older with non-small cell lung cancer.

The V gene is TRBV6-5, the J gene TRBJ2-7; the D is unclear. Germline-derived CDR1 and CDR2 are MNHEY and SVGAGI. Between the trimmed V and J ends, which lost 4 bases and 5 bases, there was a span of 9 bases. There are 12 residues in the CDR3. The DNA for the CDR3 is TGTGCCAGCAGTTCAAATTTCCACGAGCAGTACTTC. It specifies CASSSNFHEQYF.

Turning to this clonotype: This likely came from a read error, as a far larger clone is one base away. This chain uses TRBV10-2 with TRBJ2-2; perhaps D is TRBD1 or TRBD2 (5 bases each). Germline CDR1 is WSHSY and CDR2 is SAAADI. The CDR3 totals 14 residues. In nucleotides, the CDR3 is TGTGCCAGCAGTGACGGGACGGACACCTGGGAGCTGTTTTTT. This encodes CASSDGTDTWELFF.

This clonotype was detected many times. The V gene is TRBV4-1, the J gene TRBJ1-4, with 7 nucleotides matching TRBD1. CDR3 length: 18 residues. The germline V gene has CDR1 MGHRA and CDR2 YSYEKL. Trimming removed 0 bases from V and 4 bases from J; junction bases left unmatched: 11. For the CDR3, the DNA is TGCGCCAGCAGCCAAGATCCACGGAATACAGGGGTTAATGAAAAACTGTTTTTT. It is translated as CASSQDPRNTGVNEKLFF.

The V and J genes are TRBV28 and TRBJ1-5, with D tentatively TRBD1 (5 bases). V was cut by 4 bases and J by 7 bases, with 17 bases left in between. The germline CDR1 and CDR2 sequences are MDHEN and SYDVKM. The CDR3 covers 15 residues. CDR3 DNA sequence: TGTGCCAGCAGTTCGGACACCACCTGGATCCAGCCCCAGCATTTT. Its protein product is CASSSDTTWIQPQHF.